This TCR beta chain was recovered during a study of graft-versus-host responses after intestinal transplantation. Study findings and constraints: When patients had graft-donor T cell macrochimerism, their allografts held high graft-versus-host to host-versus-graft clonal ratios. Recipient marrow showed GvH clones, some seen first in ileum or blood. Declines in HvG clones occurring early post-transplant were associated with peak circulating GvH clone levels.

Details on this clone: Its antigen is unidentified.

Measured with immunoSEQ multiplex PCR; TCRdb has only the in-frame clones, and not every one. The sample yields about 25,000 clones, approximately 96% seen once. The germline gives CDR1 MNHEY, CDR2 SMNVEV (reference sequence). V dropped 2 bases and J dropped 4 bases, with 9 bases sitting between them. This CDR3 comprises 14 residues. This chain connects TRBV27 to TRBJ1-3, with D possibly being TRBD1 (6 bases). The source material was PBMCs, sampled just over 29 days after intestinal transplant. The sequence was obtained from a human patient who received an intestinal transplant, so some T cells may come from the graft donor. CDR3 in amino acids: CASSLRGTGNTIYF. In DNA form, the CDR3 reads TGTGCCAGCAGTTTAAGGGGGACAGGAAACACCATATATTTT.